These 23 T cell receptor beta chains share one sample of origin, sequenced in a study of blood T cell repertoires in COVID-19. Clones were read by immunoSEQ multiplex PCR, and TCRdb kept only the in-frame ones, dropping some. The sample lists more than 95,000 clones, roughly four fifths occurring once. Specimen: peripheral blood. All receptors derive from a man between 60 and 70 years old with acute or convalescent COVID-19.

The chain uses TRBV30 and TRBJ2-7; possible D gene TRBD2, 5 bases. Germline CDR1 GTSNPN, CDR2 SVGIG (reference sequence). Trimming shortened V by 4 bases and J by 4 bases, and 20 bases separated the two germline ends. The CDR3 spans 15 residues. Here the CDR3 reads CAWTQVAGGAYEQYF. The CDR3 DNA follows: TGTGCCTGGACCCAAGTTGCGGGTGGCGCTTACGAGCAGTACTTC.

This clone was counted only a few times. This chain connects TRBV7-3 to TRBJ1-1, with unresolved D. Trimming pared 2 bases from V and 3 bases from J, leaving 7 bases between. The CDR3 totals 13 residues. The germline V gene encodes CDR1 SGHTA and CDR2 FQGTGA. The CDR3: CASSLRSDTEAFF. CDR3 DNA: TGTGCCAGCAGCTTACGGTCTGACACTGAAGCTTTCTTT.

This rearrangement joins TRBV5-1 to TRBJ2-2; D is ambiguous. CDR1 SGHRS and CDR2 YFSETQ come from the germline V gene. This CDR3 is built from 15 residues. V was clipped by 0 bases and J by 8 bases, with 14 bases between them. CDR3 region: CASSLDGYPTGELFF. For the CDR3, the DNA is TGCGCCAGCAGCTTGGACGGTTACCCAACGGGGGAGCTGTTTTTT.

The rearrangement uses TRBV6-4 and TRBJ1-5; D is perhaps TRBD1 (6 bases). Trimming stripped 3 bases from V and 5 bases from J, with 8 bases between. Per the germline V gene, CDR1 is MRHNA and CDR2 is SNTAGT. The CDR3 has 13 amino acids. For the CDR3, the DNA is TGTGCCAGCAGTGAGGACAGTGATCAGCCCCAGCATTTT. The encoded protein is CASSEDSDQPQHF.

The CDR3 loop is CASSPGTSRNNEQFF. CDR3 nucleotides: TGTGCCAGCTCACCCGGGACTAGCCGAAACAATGAGCAGTTCTTC. This rearrangement joins TRBV18 to TRBJ2-1; TRBD2 aligns across 9 bases. The CDR3 sequence is 15 residues long. Germline V lookup: CDR1 KGHSH, CDR2 LQKENI. The V segment lost 3 bases and the J segment 5 bases; nucleotides outside the gene matches: 5.

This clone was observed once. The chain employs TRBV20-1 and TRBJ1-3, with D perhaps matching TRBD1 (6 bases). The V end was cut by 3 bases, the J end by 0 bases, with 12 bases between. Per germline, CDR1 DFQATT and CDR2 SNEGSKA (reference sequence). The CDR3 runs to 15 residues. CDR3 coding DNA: TGCAGTGCTAGTCAGGGGTCGGGCTCTGGAAACACCATATATTTT. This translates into CSASQGSGSGNTIYF.

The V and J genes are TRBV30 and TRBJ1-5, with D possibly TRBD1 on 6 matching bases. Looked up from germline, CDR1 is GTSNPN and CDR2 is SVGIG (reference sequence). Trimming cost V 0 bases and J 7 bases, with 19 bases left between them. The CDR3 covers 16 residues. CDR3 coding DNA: TGTGCCTGGAGTGTAAGGACAGCCTCAATCCAACAGCCCCAGCATTTT. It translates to CAWSVRTASIQQPQHF.

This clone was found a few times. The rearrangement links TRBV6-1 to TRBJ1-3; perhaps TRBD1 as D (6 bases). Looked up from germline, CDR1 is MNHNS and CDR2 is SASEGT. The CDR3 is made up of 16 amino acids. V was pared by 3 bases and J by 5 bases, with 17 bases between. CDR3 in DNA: TGTGCCAGCAGTGAGCCAGGGGCTTCCGGGAGAAACACCATATATTTT. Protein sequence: CASSEPGASGRNTIYF.

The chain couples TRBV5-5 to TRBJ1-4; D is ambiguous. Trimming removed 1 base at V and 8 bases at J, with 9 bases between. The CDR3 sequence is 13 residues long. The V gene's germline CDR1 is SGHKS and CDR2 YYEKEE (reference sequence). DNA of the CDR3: TGTGCCAGCAGCTTGTGGGCGCGCGAAAAACTGTTTTTT. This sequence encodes CASSLWAREKLFF.

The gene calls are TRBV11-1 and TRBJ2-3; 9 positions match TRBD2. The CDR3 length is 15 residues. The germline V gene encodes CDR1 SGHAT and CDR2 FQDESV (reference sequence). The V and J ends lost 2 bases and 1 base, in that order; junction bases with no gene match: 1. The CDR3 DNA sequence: TGTGCCAGCAGCTTAAGACTAGCGGGCACAGATACGCAGTATTTT. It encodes CASSLRLAGTDTQYF.

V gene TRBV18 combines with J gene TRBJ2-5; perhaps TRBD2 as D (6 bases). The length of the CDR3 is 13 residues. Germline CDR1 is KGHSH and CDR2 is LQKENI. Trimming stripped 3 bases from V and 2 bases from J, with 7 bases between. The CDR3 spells CASSPGTQETQYF. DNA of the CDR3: TGTGCCAGCTCACCCGGGACTCAAGAGACCCAGTACTTC. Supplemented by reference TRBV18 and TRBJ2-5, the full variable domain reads NAGVMQNPRHLVRRRGQEARLRCSPMKGHSHVYWYRQLPEEGLKFMVYLQKENIIDESGMPKERFSAEFPKEGPSILRIQQVVRGDSAAYFCASSPGTQETQYFGPGTRLLVL.

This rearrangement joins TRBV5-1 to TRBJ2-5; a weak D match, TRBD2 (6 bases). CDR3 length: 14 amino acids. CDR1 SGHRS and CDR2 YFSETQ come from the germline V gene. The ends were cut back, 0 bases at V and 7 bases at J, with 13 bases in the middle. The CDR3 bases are TGCGCCAGCAGCTTGGAAGGGCAGGGACTGACCCAGTACTTC. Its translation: CASSLEGQGLTQYF.

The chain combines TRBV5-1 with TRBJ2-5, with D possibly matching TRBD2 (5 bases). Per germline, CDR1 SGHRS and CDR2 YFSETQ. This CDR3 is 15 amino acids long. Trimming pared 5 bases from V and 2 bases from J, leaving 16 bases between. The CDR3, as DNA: TGCGCCAGCAGGTACCTAGCTAACGTTCAAGAGACCCAGTACTTC. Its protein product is CASRYLANVQETQYF.

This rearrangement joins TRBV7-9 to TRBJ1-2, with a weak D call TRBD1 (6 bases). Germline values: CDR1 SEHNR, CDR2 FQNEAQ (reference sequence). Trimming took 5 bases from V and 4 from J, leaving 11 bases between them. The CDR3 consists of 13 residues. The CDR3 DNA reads TGTGCCAGCAGCCTGGACAGCTTCTATGGCTACACCTTC. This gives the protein CASSLDSFYGYTF.

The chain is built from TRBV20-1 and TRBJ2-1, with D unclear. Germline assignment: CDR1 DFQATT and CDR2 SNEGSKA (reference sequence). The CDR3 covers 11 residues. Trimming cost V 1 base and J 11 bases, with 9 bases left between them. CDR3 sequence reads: CSARVGQKQFF. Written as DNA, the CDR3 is TGCAGTGCTAGAGTGGGCCAGAAGCAGTTCTTC.

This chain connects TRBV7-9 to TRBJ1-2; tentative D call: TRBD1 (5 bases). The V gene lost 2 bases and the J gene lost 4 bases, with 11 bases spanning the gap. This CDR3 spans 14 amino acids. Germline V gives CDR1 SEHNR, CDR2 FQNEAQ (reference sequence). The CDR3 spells CASSLSRVGYGYTF. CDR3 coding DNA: TGTGCCAGCAGCTTAAGCAGGGTTGGCTATGGCTACACCTTC.

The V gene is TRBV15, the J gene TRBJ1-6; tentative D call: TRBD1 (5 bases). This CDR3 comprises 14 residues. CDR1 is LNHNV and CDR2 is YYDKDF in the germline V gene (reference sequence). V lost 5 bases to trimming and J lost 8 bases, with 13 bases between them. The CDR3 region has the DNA TGTGCCACCAGCCCATGGGGCTCGGATTCACCCCTCCACTTT. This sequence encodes CATSPWGSDSPLHF.

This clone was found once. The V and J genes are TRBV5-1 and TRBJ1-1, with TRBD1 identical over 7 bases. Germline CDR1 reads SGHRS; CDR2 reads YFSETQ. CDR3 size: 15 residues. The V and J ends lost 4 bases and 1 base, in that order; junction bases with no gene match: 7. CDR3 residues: CASSRGDRSNTEAFF. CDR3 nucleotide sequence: TGCGCCAGCAGCCGAGGGGACAGATCGAACACTGAAGCTTTCTTT. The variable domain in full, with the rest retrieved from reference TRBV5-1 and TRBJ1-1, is KAGVTQTPRYLIKTRGQQVTLSCSPISGHRSVSWYQQTPGQGLQFLFEYFSETQRNKGNFPGRFSGRQFSNSRSEMNVSTLELGDSALYLCASSRGDRSNTEAFFGQGTRLTVV.

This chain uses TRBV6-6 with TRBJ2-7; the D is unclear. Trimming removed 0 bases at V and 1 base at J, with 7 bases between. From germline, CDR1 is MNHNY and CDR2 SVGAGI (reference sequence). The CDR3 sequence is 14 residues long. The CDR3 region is CASSYSTRSYEQYF. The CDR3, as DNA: TGTGCCAGCAGTTACTCGACAAGATCCTACGAGCAGTACTTC.

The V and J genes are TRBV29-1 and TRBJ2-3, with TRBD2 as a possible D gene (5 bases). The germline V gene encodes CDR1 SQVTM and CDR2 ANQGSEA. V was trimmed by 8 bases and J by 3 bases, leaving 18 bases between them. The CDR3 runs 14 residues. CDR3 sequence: CSSADPRGTDTQYF. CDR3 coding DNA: TGCAGCTCAGCGGACCCCCGAGGGACAGATACGCAGTATTTT.

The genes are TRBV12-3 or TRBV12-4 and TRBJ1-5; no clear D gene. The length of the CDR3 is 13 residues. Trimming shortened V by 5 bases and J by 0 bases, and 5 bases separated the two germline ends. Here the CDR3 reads CASSRYSNQPQHF. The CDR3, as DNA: TGTGCCAGCAGTCGTTATAGCAATCAGCCCCAGCATTTT.

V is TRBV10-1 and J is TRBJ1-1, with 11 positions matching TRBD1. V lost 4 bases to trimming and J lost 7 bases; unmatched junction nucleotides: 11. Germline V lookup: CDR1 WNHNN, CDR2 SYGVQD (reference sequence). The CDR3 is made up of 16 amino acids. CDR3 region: CASSAGQGAPSDEAFF. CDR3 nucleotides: TGCGCCAGCAGTGCCGGACAGGGGGCTCCTAGCGATGAAGCTTTCTTT.

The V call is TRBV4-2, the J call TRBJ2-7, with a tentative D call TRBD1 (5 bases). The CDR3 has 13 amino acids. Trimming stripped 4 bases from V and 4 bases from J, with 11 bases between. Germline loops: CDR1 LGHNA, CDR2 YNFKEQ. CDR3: CASSPPDRYEQYF. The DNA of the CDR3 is TGTGCCAGCAGCCCCCCCGACAGATACGAGCAGTACTTC.